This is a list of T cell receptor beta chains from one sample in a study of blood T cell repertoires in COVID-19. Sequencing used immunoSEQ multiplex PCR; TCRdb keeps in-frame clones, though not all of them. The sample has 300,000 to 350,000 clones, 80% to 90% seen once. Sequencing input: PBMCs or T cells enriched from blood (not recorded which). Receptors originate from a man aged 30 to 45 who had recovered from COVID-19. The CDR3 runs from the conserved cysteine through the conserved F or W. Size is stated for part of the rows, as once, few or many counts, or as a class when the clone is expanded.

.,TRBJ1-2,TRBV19,CAVTDRNYGYTF
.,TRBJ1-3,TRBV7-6,CASSLQGVAVNTIYF
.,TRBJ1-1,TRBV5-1,CASSFEGMNTEAFF
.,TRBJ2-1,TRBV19,CASRDSGTNNEQFF
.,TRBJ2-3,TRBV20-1,CSASASDTQYF
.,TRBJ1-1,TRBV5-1,CASSLNPGGESTEAFF
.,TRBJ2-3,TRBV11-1,CASSFGLAGATDTQYF
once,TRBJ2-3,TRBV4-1,CASSLSSGASTDTQYF
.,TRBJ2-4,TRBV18,CASSPPSQGSTKNIQYF
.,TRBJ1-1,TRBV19,CASSSIQGRNTEAFF
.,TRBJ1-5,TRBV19,CASGRGGFQPQHF